The 3 T cell receptor beta chains below were found in one sample sequenced in a study of T cell responses to AZD1222 COVID-19 vaccine. Profiled with immunoSEQ multiplex PCR; TCRdb holds only in-frame clones, not every one. The sample lists 120,000 to 150,000 clones; around 84% were seen once. This specimen consisted of peripheral blood, obtained 28 days after the second AZD1222 dose. All receptors derive from an adult who received the AZD1222 COVID-19 vaccine.

This clone has only a few counts. The rearrangement uses TRBV7-8 and TRBJ1-1; the D gene is possibly TRBD1 (5 bases). CDR1 and CDR2 from the germline V gene are SGHVS and FQNEAQ. The CDR3 covers 17 residues. Between the trimmed V and J ends, which lost 5 bases and 2 bases, there was a span of 21 bases. The CDR3 region is CASSHRSTGGLNTEAFF. CDR3 DNA sequence: TGTGCCAGCAGCCATAGAAGCACCGGGGGTTTAAACACTGAAGCTTTCTTT.

V and J are TRBV3-1 (or the pseudogene TRBV3-2) and TRBJ2-5; a possible D gene is TRBD2 (9 bases). The DNA end is a closer match to TRBJ2-7, so the J assignment may be wrong. Germline loops: CDR1 LGHDT, CDR2 YNNKEL (reference sequence). This CDR3 contains 17 residues. CDR3 DNA sequence: TGTGCCAGCAGCCAGACAGGGGCCGGCGGGAGGGCCTACGAGCAGTACTTC. Protein sequence: CASSQTGAGGRAYEQYF.

The chain combines TRBV18 with TRBJ1-3; a weak D match, TRBD1 (5 bases). The germline V gene has CDR1 KGHSH and CDR2 LQKENI. Trimming removed 3 bases from V and 0 bases from J, with 9 bases in between. The CDR3 has 15 residues. The CDR3 is CASSPTTDSGNTIYF. DNA of the CDR3: TGTGCCAGCTCACCCACGACAGACTCTGGAAACACCATATATTTT.